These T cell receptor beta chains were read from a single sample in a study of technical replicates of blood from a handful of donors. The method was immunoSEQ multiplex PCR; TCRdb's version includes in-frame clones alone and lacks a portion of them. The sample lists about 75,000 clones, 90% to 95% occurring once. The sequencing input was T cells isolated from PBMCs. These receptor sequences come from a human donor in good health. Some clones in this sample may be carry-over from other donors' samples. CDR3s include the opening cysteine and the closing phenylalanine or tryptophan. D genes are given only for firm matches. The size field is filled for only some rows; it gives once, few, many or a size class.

CASSLPLRGRREKLFF TGTGCCAGCAGCTTGCCCCTAAGGGGGCGCAGGGAAAAACTGTTTTTT TRBV7-8 16 . TRBD1 TRBJ1-4
CASRRTSLTGGYNGELFF TGTGCCAGCAGGCGTACCAGCTTAACAGGGGGCTATAACGGGGAGCTGTTTTTT TRBV7-8 18 . TRBD1 TRBJ2-2
CASSYDRANSPLHF TGTGCCAGCAGTTACGACAGGGCAAATTCACCCCTCCACTTT TRBV6-5 14 . TRBD1 TRBJ1-6
CASSEDVAGNQPQHF TGTGCCAGCAGTGAAGATGTCGCAGGAAATCAGCCCCAGCATTTT TRBV2 15 few . TRBJ1-5
CASTSGDRDANIQYF TGTGCCAGCACCTCCGGGGACAGGGATGCAAACATTCAGTACTTC TRBV28 15 once TRBD1 TRBJ2-4
CASSFGLAGVREQFF TGTGCCAGCAGCTTTGGACTAGCGGGGGTCCGGGAGCAGTTCTTC TRBV5-5 15 . TRBD2 TRBJ2-1
CAIKTQGGNEQFF TGTGCCATAAAGACACAGGGTGGGAATGAGCAGTTCTTC TRBV10-3 13 . . TRBJ2-1
CASRVQDSMRYGYTF TGTGCCAGTAGAGTTCAGGACAGCATGAGGTATGGCTACACCTTC TRBV19 15 . . TRBJ1-2
CASSPYGTSPGLAGVLFF TGTGCCAGCAGTCCGTACGGGACAAGCCCGGGACTAGCGGGAGTATTGTTTTTT TRBV27 18 . TRBD2 TRBJ2-2
CATQTAQETQYF TGTGCCACGCAGACAGCTCAAGAGACCCAGTACTTC TRBV5-6 12 . . TRBJ2-5
CASRTIWGQIEAFF TGCGCCAGCAGGACAATTTGGGGACAGATTGAAGCTTTCTTT TRBV5-1 14 . TRBD1 TRBJ1-1
CASSSPSGQRNQPQHF TGTGCCAGCAGCTCCCCCTCGGGACAGAGAAATCAGCCCCAGCATTTT TRBV7-8 16 . TRBD1 TRBJ1-5
CSVLPQINYGYTF TGCAGCGTCCTTCCACAGATTAACTATGGCTACACCTTC TRBV29-1 13 . . TRBJ1-2
CSASEETQYF TGCAGTGCTTCCGAGGAGACCCAGTACTTC TRBV20-1 10 once . TRBJ2-5
CASSLAQGMNTEAFF TGTGCCAGCAGCTTAGCTCAGGGGATGAACACTGAAGCTTTCTTT TRBV7-9 15 . . TRBJ1-1
CASSHIPGINDYEQYF TGTGCCAGCTCCCACATTCCCGGGATTAATGACTACGAGCAGTACTTC TRBV18 16 . . TRBJ2-7
CASSRRTGGNTIYF TGTGCCAGCAGCCGCCGGACAGGGGGCAACACCATATATTTT TRBV28 14 . TRBD1 TRBJ1-3
CASSQEGGLLSDTQYF TGTGCCAGCAGCCAAGAGGGGGGACTCCTGTCAGATACGCAGTATTTT TRBV4-2 16 once . TRBJ2-3
CAWSEGGRGTEAFF TGTGCCTGGAGTGAGGGGGGGCGTGGGACTGAAGCTTTCTTT TRBV30 14 . . TRBJ1-1
CAISAESETQYF TGTGCCATCAGTGCAGAAAGTGAGACCCAGTACTTC TRBV10-3 12 . . TRBJ2-5
CASSVAGFTDTQYF TGTGCCAGCAGCGTAGCGGGGTTCACAGATACGCAGTATTTT TRBV9 14 . . TRBJ2-3
CSVNLAGHSDTQYF TGCAGCGTTAATTTGGCCGGACATTCAGATACGCAGTATTTT TRBV29-1 14 . . TRBJ2-3
CASSSTRTSGGPRDTGELFF TGTGCCAGTAGTTCCACTCGGACTAGCGGGGGGCCAAGGGACACCGGGGAGCTGTTTTTT TRBV19 20 . TRBD2 TRBJ2-2